A selection of T cell receptor beta chains follows, all from one sample in a study of CD8 T cells in Susac syndrome. TCRdb fed the immunoSEQ multiplex PCR reads into MiXCR, producing one record per CDR3 protein. The sample contains about 300,000 distinct CDR3 sequences, approximately 85% of which appear only once. Material: CD8+ T cells from PBMCs. All receptors come from a human donor with multiple sclerosis. Each CDR3 is given with its conserved first and last residue. Fields, in order: clone size, J gene, D gene, V gene, CDR3 protein, CDR3 DNA. The D gene is left open where the match is weak. A row's size may be missing; if present it is once, few, many or a size class.

>once|TRBJ2-2|-|TRBV5-6
CASSNVGVTGELFF
TGTGCCAGCAGCAACGTGGGGGTCACCGGGGAGCTGTTTTTT
>-|TRBJ2-7|-|TRBV7-2
CASSLGLAGLAYEQYF
TGTGCCAGCAGCTTAGGGTTGGCGGGATTAGCCTACGAGCAGTACTTC
>-|TRBJ2-5|TRBD1|TRBV28
CASSLGPDRQETQYF
TGTGCCAGCAGTTTGGGGCCGGACAGGCAAGAGACCCAGTACTTC
>-|TRBJ2-2|-|TRBV24-1
CATSTGTGELFF
TGTGCCACCTCCACTGGGACCGGGGAGCTGTTTTTT
>-|TRBJ1-2|-|TRBV24-1
CATSEPGHYGYTF
TGTGCCACCAGTGAACCCGGTCACTATGGCTACACCTTC
>-|TRBJ2-3|TRBD2|TRBV20-1
CSASLAGALASTDTQYF
TGCAGTGCTTCTCTAGCGGGGGCTTTAGCGAGCACAGATACGCAGTATTTT
>few|TRBJ2-5|-|TRBV6-1
CASSTPRAGRRQETQYF
TGTGCCAGCAGTACGCCTCGGGCGGGAAGGAGGCAAGAGACCCAGTACTTC
>-|TRBJ2-2|TRBD2|TRBV13
CASSLGGLAGELFF
TGTGCCAGCAGCTTAGGCGGACTAGCCGGGGAGCTGTTTTTT
>-|TRBJ2-3|-|TRBV19
CASSIGGRQGDTQYF
TGTGCCAGTAGTATAGGAGGCAGGCAGGGGGATACGCAGTATTTT
>-|TRBJ2-3|TRBD2|TRBV28
CASTWVAGEDTDTQYF
TGTGCCAGCACCTGGGTTGCGGGAGAGGACACAGATACGCAGTATTTT
>-|TRBJ1-4|-|TRBV27
CASSPQGLWLGKLFF
TGTGCCAGCAGTCCCCAGGGGCTTTGGTTAGGAAAACTGTTTTTT
>-|TRBJ2-2|TRBD2|TRBV29-1
CSVLLAGGRAGELFF
TGCAGCGTCTTACTAGCGGGAGGGCGGGCCGGGGAGCTGTTTTTT
>-|TRBJ2-7|-|TRBV28
CASSPRGYRDSYEQYF
TGTGCCAGCAGTCCCCGAGGTTATAGAGATTCCTACGAGCAGTACTTC
>-|TRBJ1-1|TRBD1|TRBV27
CASSFSYRGLGNTEAFF
TGTGCCAGCAGTTTCTCCTACAGGGGGTTAGGGAACACTGAAGCTTTCTTT
>-|TRBJ2-7|TRBD2|TRBV9
CASSPGTSGMTTYEQYF
TGTGCCAGCAGCCCCGGGACTAGCGGGATGACTACCTACGAGCAGTACTTC
>-|TRBJ2-5|TRBD2|TRBV6-2/TRBV6-3
CASSYAGGIQETQYF
TGTGCCAGCAGTTATGCGGGAGGGATACAAGAGACCCAGTACTTC
>-|TRBJ2-1|TRBD1|TRBV18
CASSPPMGQGSNEQFF
TGTGCCAGCTCACCACCTATGGGACAGGGGAGCAATGAGCAGTTCTTC
>-|TRBJ1-2|-|TRBV16
CASSQLLGYTF
TGTGCCAGCAGCCAATTGCTTGGCTACACCTTC
>-|TRBJ2-3|TRBD2|TRBV19
CASSIQELAGGKWGTDTQYF
TGTGCCAGTAGTATCCAGGAACTAGCGGGCGGAAAGTGGGGCACAGATACGCAGTATTTT
>-|TRBJ2-1|TRBD1|TRBV7-9
CASDWTGTPYNEQFF
TGTGCCAGCGACTGGACAGGTACACCCTACAATGAGCAGTTCTTC
>-|TRBJ2-2|TRBD2|TRBV20-1
CSATSGRYSGELFF
TGCAGTGCTACTAGCGGAAGATATAGCGGGGAGCTGTTTTTT
>-|TRBJ2-2|-|TRBV24-1
CATSDPKKNTGELFF
TGTGCCACCAGTGATCCAAAAAAGAACACCGGGGAGCTGTTTTTT
>once|TRBJ1-1|-|TRBV12-3/TRBV12-4
CASSFEAPTEAFF
TGTGCCAGCAGTTTCGAGGCTCCCACTGAAGCTTTCTTT
>-|TRBJ2-1|-|TRBV7-6
CASSLLESSYNEQFF
TGTGCCAGCAGCCTACTCGAGAGCTCCTACAATGAGCAGTTCTTC
>-|TRBJ1-5|-|TRBV7-9
CASSLADQPQHF
TGTGCCAGCAGCTTAGCGGATCAGCCCCAGCATTTT
>-|TRBJ2-3|TRBD2|TRBV14
CASSQAFQRERGEDTQYF
TGTGCCAGCAGCCAAGCTTTCCAGCGGGAGAGGGGGGAGGATACGCAGTATTTT
>-|TRBJ1-1|-|TRBV16
CASSLGVHEAFF
TGTGCCAGCAGCTTGGGGGTCCATGAAGCTTTCTTT
>once|TRBJ2-3|TRBD2|TRBV10-2
CASSEGGLAGDTQYF
TGCGCCAGCAGTGAGGGGGGACTAGCGGGAGATACGCAGTATTTT
>-|TRBJ1-2|-|TRBV7-9
CASSWQGGYGYTF
TGTGCCAGCAGCTGGCAGGGTGGCTATGGCTACACCTTC
>few|TRBJ2-7|TRBD2|TRBV13
CASSPGLAGGSYEQYF
TGTGCCAGCAGCCCGGGACTAGCGGGAGGGTCCTACGAGCAGTACTTC
>-|TRBJ2-3|TRBD2|TRBV27
CASSLLAPEGSDTQYF
TGTGCCAGCAGCCTACTAGCGCCCGAAGGGTCAGATACGCAGTATTTT
>-|TRBJ2-7|TRBD2|TRBV5-1
CASSYGLAGARFYEQYF
TGCGCCAGCAGCTACGGACTAGCGGGAGCCCGTTTCTACGAGCAGTACTTC
>-|TRBJ2-3|-|TRBV19
CASSIPDSPGVDTQYF
TGTGCCAGTAGTATTCCCGACTCGCCCGGGGTCGATACGCAGTATTTT
>-|TRBJ2-1|-|TRBV28
CASSFLYRVIPDNEQFF
TGTGCCAGCAGTTTCCTATACAGGGTAATCCCCGACAATGAGCAGTTCTTC
>once|TRBJ2-1|-|TRBV20-1
CSARPYDSRSPDEQFF
TGCAGTGCTAGACCTTACGACAGTCGCTCTCCGGATGAGCAGTTCTTC
>-|TRBJ2-7|TRBD1|TRBV28
CARGTGGSYEQYF
TGTGCCAGGGGGACAGGGGGGTCCTACGAGCAGTACTTC
>-|TRBJ1-2|-|TRBV20-1
CSARPAGRNGYTF
TGCAGTGCTCGACCGGCAGGGAGGAATGGCTACACCTTC
>-|TRBJ2-5|-|TRBV3-1
CASSQGGYIGETQYF
TGTGCCAGCAGCCAAGGAGGGTATATCGGCGAGACCCAGTACTTC
>-|TRBJ2-5|-|TRBV6-1
CASSPTSGPRRTQYF
TGTGCCAGCAGTCCAACTTCGGGACCCCGAAGGACCCAGTACTTC
>once|TRBJ1-3|TRBD1|TRBV6-5
CASSKTGGSGNTIYF
TGTGCCAGCAGCAAGACAGGGGGCTCTGGAAACACCATATATTTT
>-|TRBJ2-1|-|TRBV13
CASSPVSYNEQFF
TGTGCCAGCAGCCCCGTTTCATACAATGAGCAGTTCTTC
>-|TRBJ2-7|-|TRBV29-1
CSVRHLSYEQYF
TGCAGCGTTAGGCATCTTAGCTACGAGCAGTACTTC
>-|TRBJ2-1|-|TRBV30
CAWSGTNEQFF
TGTGCCTGGAGTGGGACAAATGAGCAGTTCTTC
>few|TRBJ2-1|-|TRBV6-2/TRBV6-3
CASSYGRNEQFF
TGTGCCAGCAGTTACGGGAGGAATGAGCAGTTCTTC
>-|TRBJ2-1|-|TRBV6-5
CASSRGQSSYNEQFF
TGTGCCAGCAGTAGGGGACAAAGCTCCTACAATGAGCAGTTCTTC
>-|TRBJ2-2|-|TRBV6-1
CASSVLAGPGTGVLFF
TGTGCCAGCAGTGTTTTGGCGGGGCCGGGAACCGGGGTCCTGTTTTTT
>-|TRBJ2-5|-|TRBV29-1
CSVERTGEETQYF
TGCAGCGTAGAACGGACGGGAGAAGAGACCCAGTACTTC
>-|TRBJ2-1|TRBD1|TRBV20-1
CSVPRQGIYNEQFF
TGCAGTGTTCCTCGACAGGGCATCTACAATGAGCAGTTCTTC
>once|TRBJ1-1|-|TRBV6-1
CASAGGSYTEAFF
TGTGCCAGCGCGGGGGGCTCGTACACTGAAGCTTTCTTT
>-|TRBJ2-7|TRBD2|TRBV4-3
CASSQEGLAGGPNEQYF
TGCGCCAGCAGCCAAGAGGGACTAGCGGGAGGGCCAAACGAGCAGTACTTC
>few|TRBJ1-4|-|TRBV28
CASNHFATNEKLFF
TGTGCCAGCAATCATTTTGCAACTAATGAAAAACTGTTTTTT
>-|TRBJ2-4|TRBD2|TRBV11-2
CASRDPAGGKNIQYF
TGTGCCAGCAGGGACCCCGCGGGGGGCAAAAACATTCAGTACTTC
>-|TRBJ1-4|-|TRBV25-1
CASGGPANEKLFF
TGTGCCAGCGGGGGGCCGGCTAATGAAAAACTGTTTTTT
>few|TRBJ2-1|-|TRBV6-2/TRBV6-3
CASSYPATWRENEQFF
TGTGCCAGCAGTTACCCCGCAACGTGGAGAGAAAATGAGCAGTTCTTC
>-|TRBJ2-3|-|TRBV6-1
CASSGGRNPQADTQYF
TGTGCCAGCAGTGGAGGTCGGAATCCCCAAGCAGATACGCAGTATTTT